Listed below are T cell receptor beta chains from one sample, sequenced in a study of Graves' ophthalmopathy and Graves' hyperthyroidism. TCRdb reanalysed the multiplex PCR reads using MiXCR and keeps one entry per CDR3 protein. The table has about 410,000 distinct CDR3 sequences, approximately 20% seen once. Source material: peripheral blood. The receptors were gathered from a woman between 18 and 29 years old with Graves' ophthalmopathy. Both conserved end residues are part of each CDR3. Each record gives: J gene, D gene, V gene, CDR3 length, clone size, CDR3 protein, CDR3 DNA. A D gene is named only where the DNA matches it firmly. A row's size may be missing; if present it is once, few, many or a size class.

j_gene: TRBJ2-5
d_gene: TRBD2
v_gene: TRBV12-3/TRBV12-4
len: 16
abundance: NA
CDR3aa: CASSFRTSGLQETQYF
CDR3nt: TGTGCCAGCAGTTTCCGGACTAGCGGCCTCCAAGAGACCCAGTACTTC

j_gene: TRBJ1-1
d_gene: NA
v_gene: TRBV7-8
len: 14
abundance: many
CDR3aa: CASSPVQTNPGSFF
CDR3nt: TGTGCCAGCAGCCCCGTCCAGACAAACCCTGGATCTTTCTTT

j_gene: TRBJ1-2
d_gene: NA
v_gene: TRBV12-3/TRBV12-4
len: 13
abundance: many
CDR3aa: CASSQPGREGYTF
CDR3nt: TGTGCCAGCAGCCAACCCGGACGCGAGGGCTACACCTTC

j_gene: TRBJ1-6
d_gene: TRBD1
v_gene: TRBV20-1
len: 20
abundance: many
CDR3aa: CSARAPGGWDRGRWNSPLHF
CDR3nt: TGCAGTGCTAGAGCCCCCGGGGGGTGGGACAGGGGGCGTTGGAATTCACCCCTCCACTTT

j_gene: TRBJ2-7
d_gene: TRBD2
v_gene: TRBV29-1
len: 13
abundance: many
CDR3aa: CSVLAGGPSEQYF
CDR3nt: TGCAGCGTCTTAGCGGGGGGGCCGTCCGAGCAGTACTTC

j_gene: TRBJ2-7
d_gene: NA
v_gene: TRBV11-2
len: 15
abundance: many
CDR3aa: CASSLVRGVSYEQYF
CDR3nt: TGTGCCAGCAGCTTAGTACGAGGGGTCTCCTACGAGCAGTACTTC

j_gene: TRBJ1-1
d_gene: NA
v_gene: TRBV29-1
len: 12
abundance: many
CDR3aa: CSVEAANTEAFF
CDR3nt: TGCAGCGTTGAGGCGGCGAACACTGAAGCTTTCTTT

j_gene: TRBJ2-7
d_gene: TRBD2
v_gene: TRBV6-2/TRBV6-3
len: 17
abundance: many
CDR3aa: CASSYSWSGGRTDEQYF
CDR3nt: TGTGCCAGCAGTTACTCGTGGTCGGGCGGGAGGACGGACGAGCAGTACTTC

j_gene: TRBJ1-2
d_gene: NA
v_gene: TRBV6-2/TRBV6-3
len: 15
abundance: NA
CDR3aa: CASTSLIRGVGGYTF
CDR3nt: TGTGCCAGCACGTCTTTAATTCGCGGAGTCGGCGGCTACACCTTC

j_gene: TRBJ1-5
d_gene: NA
v_gene: TRBV15
len: 14
abundance: NA
CDR3aa: CATSREMGNQPQHF
CDR3nt: TGTGCCACCAGCAGAGAGATGGGCAATCAGCCCCAGCATTTT

j_gene: TRBJ2-7
d_gene: TRBD1
v_gene: TRBV20-1
len: 14
abundance: many
CDR3aa: CSASVDRATYEQYF
CDR3nt: TGCAGTGCTAGCGTCGACAGGGCCACCTACGAGCAGTACTTC

j_gene: TRBJ2-5
d_gene: NA
v_gene: TRBV10-3
len: 12
abundance: NA
CDR3aa: CAISRGGETQYF
CDR3nt: TGTGCCATCTCCCGGGGTGGAGAGACCCAGTACTTC

j_gene: TRBJ2-5
d_gene: NA
v_gene: TRBV2
len: 13
abundance: few
CDR3aa: CASTPITGWTQYF
CDR3nt: TGTGCCAGCACCCCAATTACGGGATGGACCCAGTACTTC

j_gene: TRBJ1-2
d_gene: NA
v_gene: TRBV11-2
len: 15
abundance: many
CDR3aa: CASSPNTGWDYGYTF
CDR3nt: TGTGCCAGCAGCCCTAATACGGGGTGGGACTATGGCTACACCTTC

j_gene: TRBJ1-5
d_gene: NA
v_gene: TRBV6-2/TRBV6-3
len: 15
abundance: many
CDR3aa: CASRGRGVNNQPQHF
CDR3nt: TGTGCCAGCCGGGGGCGTGGGGTTAACAATCAGCCCCAGCATTTT

j_gene: TRBJ2-7
d_gene: TRBD1
v_gene: TRBV29-1
len: 13
abundance: many
CDR3aa: CSVPGGTGYEQYF
CDR3nt: TGCAGCGTCCCCGGAGGGACAGGGTACGAGCAGTACTTC

j_gene: TRBJ2-2
d_gene: NA
v_gene: TRBV29-1
len: 16
abundance: many
CDR3aa: CSARGTAFANTGELFF
CDR3nt: TGCAGCGCTCGCGGGACAGCGTTCGCGAACACCGGGGAGCTGTTTTTT

j_gene: TRBJ1-1
d_gene: NA
v_gene: TRBV29-1
len: 13
abundance: many
CDR3aa: CSVGYKGGTEAFF
CDR3nt: TGCAGCGTTGGATATAAAGGGGGCACTGAAGCTTTCTTT

j_gene: TRBJ2-7
d_gene: NA
v_gene: TRBV28
len: 12
abundance: many
CDR3aa: CASSFPGAVPNF
CDR3nt: TGTGCCAGCAGTTTTCCGGGGGCAGTGCCAAACTTC

j_gene: TRBJ1-2
d_gene: NA
v_gene: TRBV7-9
len: 13
abundance: NA
CDR3aa: CASSPGIDYGYTF
CDR3nt: TGTGCCAGCAGCCCGGGAATCGACTATGGCTACACCTTC

j_gene: TRBJ1-5
d_gene: NA
v_gene: TRBV19
len: 14
abundance: many
CDR3aa: CAARRTGNNQPQHF
CDR3nt: TGTGCCGCTCGGCGGACGGGAAATAATCAGCCCCAGCATTTT

j_gene: TRBJ2-5
d_gene: NA
v_gene: TRBV12-3/TRBV12-4
len: 14
abundance: many
CDR3aa: CASSLAGVGETQYF
CDR3nt: TGCGCCAGCAGCTTGGCTGGGGTAGGGGAGACCCAGTACTTC

j_gene: TRBJ2-1
d_gene: NA
v_gene: TRBV7-3
len: 14
abundance: NA
CDR3aa: CASSLGSRYNEQFF
CDR3nt: TGTGCCAGCAGCTTAGGGAGTAGGTACAATGAGCAGTTCTTC

j_gene: TRBJ1-5
d_gene: NA
v_gene: TRBV28
len: 17
abundance: many
CDR3aa: CASSLMGGLPSYQPQHF
CDR3nt: TGTGCCAGCAGTTTAATGGGGGGCCTTCCTTCATATCAGCCCCAGCATTTT

j_gene: TRBJ1-2
d_gene: NA
v_gene: TRBV28
len: 14
abundance: NA
CDR3aa: CASSSQTERRGYTF
CDR3nt: TGTGCCAGCAGTTCCCAGACGGAGCGTCGAGGCTACACCTTC

j_gene: TRBJ1-5
d_gene: TRBD1
v_gene: TRBV6-4
len: 17
abundance: many
CDR3aa: CASNPGQGKGSNQPQHF
CDR3nt: TGTGCCAGCAACCCCGGACAGGGTAAGGGTAGCAATCAGCCCCAGCATTTT

j_gene: TRBJ2-7
d_gene: NA
v_gene: TRBV7-8
len: 14
abundance: many
CDR3aa: CASSPRGHRYEQYF
CDR3nt: TGTGCCAGCAGCCCCCGGGGGCATCGGTACGAGCAGTACTTC

j_gene: TRBJ2-4
d_gene: NA
v_gene: TRBV4-2
len: 17
abundance: many
CDR3aa: CASSQDSGGLAKNIQYF
CDR3nt: TGTGCCAGCAGCCAAGATAGCGGTGGTCTAGCCAAAAACATTCAGTACTTC

j_gene: TRBJ1-1
d_gene: TRBD1
v_gene: TRBV20-1
len: 13
abundance: NA
CDR3aa: CSARHRGGPEAFF
CDR3nt: TGCAGTGCTAGGCACAGGGGGGGCCCTGAAGCTTTCTTT

j_gene: TRBJ2-5
d_gene: TRBD2
v_gene: TRBV29-1
len: 14
abundance: NA
CDR3aa: CSATPSGREGTQYF
CDR3nt: TGCAGCGCTACACCTAGCGGGAGGGAGGGGACCCAGTACTTC

j_gene: TRBJ1-2
d_gene: NA
v_gene: TRBV6-1
len: 13
abundance: many
CDR3aa: CASSLERVRGYTF
CDR3nt: TGTGCCAGCAGCTTGGAGAGGGTGAGGGGCTACACCTTC

j_gene: TRBJ1-1
d_gene: NA
v_gene: TRBV28
len: 11
abundance: few
CDR3aa: CASTKNPEAFF
CDR3nt: TGTGCCAGCACCAAAAATCCTGAAGCTTTCTTT

j_gene: TRBJ2-5
d_gene: TRBD2
v_gene: TRBV6-1
len: 16
abundance: many
CDR3aa: CASSALAGGPGETQYF
CDR3nt: TGTGCCAGCAGTGCACTAGCGGGAGGGCCGGGGGAGACCCAGTACTTC

j_gene: TRBJ1-1
d_gene: NA
v_gene: TRBV7-8
len: 15
abundance: many
CDR3aa: CASSLDSGRYTEAFF
CDR3nt: TGTGCCAGCAGCTTAGATTCGGGACGTTACACTGAAGCTTTCTTT

j_gene: TRBJ2-2
d_gene: NA
v_gene: TRBV9
len: 12
abundance: many
CDR3aa: CASSVDTGELFF
CDR3nt: TGTGCCAGCAGCGTAGACACCGGGGAGCTGTTTTTT

j_gene: TRBJ2-5
d_gene: TRBD1
v_gene: TRBV6-2/TRBV6-3
len: 19
abundance: few
CDR3aa: CASSYTPGQVDLYQETQYF
CDR3nt: TGTGCCAGCAGTTACACCCCGGGACAGGTTGATTTGTACCAAGAGACCCAGTACTTC

j_gene: TRBJ1-1
d_gene: NA
v_gene: TRBV7-2
len: 13
abundance: many
CDR3aa: CASSLGSLNEAFF
CDR3nt: TGTGCCAGCAGCTTAGGCAGCCTGAATGAAGCTTTCTTT

j_gene: TRBJ1-1
d_gene: NA
v_gene: TRBV20-1
len: 13
abundance: many
CDR3aa: CSASSGGEAEAFF
CDR3nt: TGCAGTGCAAGCTCAGGTGGGGAAGCTGAAGCTTTCTTT

j_gene: TRBJ2-5
d_gene: NA
v_gene: TRBV6-1
len: 15
abundance: few
CDR3aa: CASSGVKGRGETQYF
CDR3nt: TGTGCCAGCAGTGGCGTGAAGGGGCGCGGGGAGACCCAGTACTTC

j_gene: TRBJ2-7
d_gene: NA
v_gene: TRBV5-1
len: 12
abundance: many
CDR3aa: CASSLTDSNQYF
CDR3nt: TGCGCCAGCAGCTTAACGGACAGCAACCAGTACTTC

j_gene: TRBJ2-2
d_gene: NA
v_gene: TRBV18
len: 13
abundance: many
CDR3aa: CASVTTSSGELFF
CDR3nt: TGTGCCAGCGTAACCACGAGCTCCGGGGAGCTGTTTTTT

j_gene: TRBJ2-5
d_gene: TRBD2
v_gene: TRBV9
len: 14
abundance: few
CDR3aa: CASRFSGRQETQYF
CDR3nt: TGTGCCAGCAGATTTAGCGGGAGGCAAGAGACCCAGTACTTC

j_gene: TRBJ1-5
d_gene: NA
v_gene: TRBV19
len: 12
abundance: many
CDR3aa: CASRNPNQPQHF
CDR3nt: TGTGCCAGTAGAAACCCCAATCAGCCCCAGCATTTT

j_gene: TRBJ1-2
d_gene: TRBD1
v_gene: TRBV4-2
len: 19
abundance: few
CDR3aa: CASSPVRGTGDFLNYGYTF
CDR3nt: TGTGCCAGCAGCCCTGTGAGGGGGACAGGGGACTTTCTTAACTATGGCTACACCTTC

j_gene: TRBJ2-7
d_gene: TRBD1
v_gene: TRBV9
len: 16
abundance: many
CDR3aa: CASSVGSGQGAHEQYF
CDR3nt: TGTGCCAGCAGCGTAGGTTCAGGGCAGGGGGCGCACGAGCAGTACTTC

j_gene: TRBJ1-2
d_gene: NA
v_gene: TRBV28
len: 14
abundance: few
CDR3aa: CACSFARGVYGYTF
CDR3nt: TGTGCCTGCAGTTTTGCGAGGGGCGTCTATGGCTACACCTTC

j_gene: TRBJ2-7
d_gene: NA
v_gene: TRBV11-3
len: 18
abundance: many
CDR3aa: CASSLGWRGGTSSYEQYF
CDR3nt: TGTGCCAGCAGCTTAGGGTGGAGGGGCGGTACGAGCTCCTACGAGCAGTACTTC

j_gene: TRBJ2-4
d_gene: NA
v_gene: TRBV7-2
len: 13
abundance: many
CDR3aa: CASSRDTKNIQYF
CDR3nt: TGTGCCAGCAGCCGGGACACCAAAAACATTCAGTACTTC

j_gene: TRBJ2-1
d_gene: NA
v_gene: TRBV15
len: 18
abundance: many
CDR3aa: CATSRDLGAFTGDNEQFF
CDR3nt: TGTGCCACCAGCAGAGATCTGGGGGCGTTCACGGGCGACAATGAGCAGTTCTTC

j_gene: TRBJ2-5
d_gene: TRBD2
v_gene: TRBV6-2/TRBV6-3
len: 19
abundance: NA
CDR3aa: CASRTPGTSGPLPVETQYF
CDR3nt: TGTGCCAGCAGAACTCCCGGGACTAGCGGTCCCCTGCCGGTAGAGACCCAGTACTTC

j_gene: TRBJ1-5
d_gene: NA
v_gene: TRBV19
len: 14
abundance: many
CDR3aa: CASSIEGGRQPQHF
CDR3nt: TGTGCCAGTAGTATTGAGGGGGGAAGGCAGCCCCAGCATTTT

j_gene: TRBJ1-5
d_gene: NA
v_gene: TRBV10-3
len: 15
abundance: NA
CDR3aa: CANSPYRVSNQPQHF
CDR3nt: TGTGCCAACAGTCCCTACAGGGTTAGCAATCAGCCCCAGCATTTT

j_gene: TRBJ1-1
d_gene: NA
v_gene: TRBV28
len: 15
abundance: many
CDR3aa: CASSLRAGKNTEAFF
CDR3nt: TGTGCCAGCAGTTTAAGGGCGGGAAAGAACACTGAAGCTTTCTTT

j_gene: TRBJ1-1
d_gene: NA
v_gene: TRBV6-2/TRBV6-3
len: 12
abundance: few
CDR3aa: CASRTNGWRAFF
CDR3nt: TGTGCCAGCAGAACGAACGGGTGGCGTGCTTTCTTT

j_gene: TRBJ1-6
d_gene: NA
v_gene: TRBV12-3/TRBV12-4
len: 15
abundance: NA
CDR3aa: CASSATGSGNSPLHF
CDR3nt: TGTGCCAGCAGCGCCACAGGGAGTGGTAATTCACCCCTCCACTTT

j_gene: TRBJ2-7
d_gene: TRBD1
v_gene: TRBV7-2
len: 15
abundance: many
CDR3aa: CASSLAYRGDGEQYF
CDR3nt: TGTGCCAGCAGCTTAGCATACAGGGGCGACGGCGAGCAGTACTTC

j_gene: TRBJ2-5
d_gene: NA
v_gene: TRBV14
len: 14
abundance: few
CDR3aa: CASSQYRSPETQYF
CDR3nt: TGTGCCAGCAGCCAGTATAGGTCGCCAGAGACCCAGTACTTC